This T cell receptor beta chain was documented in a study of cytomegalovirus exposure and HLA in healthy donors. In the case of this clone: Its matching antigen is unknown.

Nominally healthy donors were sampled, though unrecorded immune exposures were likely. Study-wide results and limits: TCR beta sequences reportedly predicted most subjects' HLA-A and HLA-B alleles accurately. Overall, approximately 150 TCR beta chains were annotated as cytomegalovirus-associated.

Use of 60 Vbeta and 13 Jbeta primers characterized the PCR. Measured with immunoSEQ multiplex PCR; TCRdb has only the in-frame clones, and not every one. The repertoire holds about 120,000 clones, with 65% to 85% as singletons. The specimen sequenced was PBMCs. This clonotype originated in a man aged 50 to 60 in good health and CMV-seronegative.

DNA for the CDR3: TGTGCCAGCAGCGCCCGGACTAGCGGGGGGCACAATGAGCAGTTCTTC. As protein: CASSARTSGGHNEQFF. The chain combines TRBV7-3 with TRBJ2-1, with 14 bases aligning to TRBD2. There are 16 residues in the CDR3. CDR1 and CDR2 (germline): SGHTA, FQGTGA. V lost 5 bases, J lost 5 bases, and 5 bases stayed unmatched.